The present entry profiles one T cell receptor beta chain with its context. This record comes from a study of blood T cell repertoires in COVID-19. Across the whole study: T cells, B-cell-depleted T cells, or PBMCs provided the cDNA or gDNA that served as material.

Germline V gives CDR1 LNHDA, CDR2 SQIVND (reference sequence). The CDR3 runs to 16 residues. Trimming cost V 5 bases and J 4 bases; bases outside gene matches: 9. Authors' processing steps: From reference gene primer amplification, estimates of nucleated cell counts were derived. Repertoires were generated with immunoSEQ multiplex PCR, while TCRdb's copy carries only in-frame clones and drops some. V and J calls and clone size are given by that table; D and trimming were obtained from the DNA. The table includes 650,000 to 800,000 clones, about nine tenths detected once. The clonotype comes from a young woman with acute or convalescent COVID-19. The chain links TRBV19 to TRBJ1-3, with 9 bases lining up with TRBD1. The sample comprised peripheral blood. CDR3 protein: CASSGGTGRAGNTIYF. The CDR3 nucleotides are TGTGCCAGTAGTGGGGGGACAGGGAGGGCAGGAAACACCATATATTTT.